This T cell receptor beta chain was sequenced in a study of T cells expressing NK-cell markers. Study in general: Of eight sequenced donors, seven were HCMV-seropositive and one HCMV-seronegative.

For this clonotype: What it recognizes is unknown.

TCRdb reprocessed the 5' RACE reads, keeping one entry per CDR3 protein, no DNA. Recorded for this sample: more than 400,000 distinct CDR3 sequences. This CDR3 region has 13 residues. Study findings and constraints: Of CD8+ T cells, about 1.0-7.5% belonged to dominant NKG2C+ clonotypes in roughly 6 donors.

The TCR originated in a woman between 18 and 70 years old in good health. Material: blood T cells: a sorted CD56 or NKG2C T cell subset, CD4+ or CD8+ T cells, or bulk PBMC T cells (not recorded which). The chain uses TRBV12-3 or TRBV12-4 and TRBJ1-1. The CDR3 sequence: CASSFSDNTEAFF.